These 25 T cell receptor beta chains originate from one sample sequenced in a study of cytomegalovirus exposure and HLA in healthy donors (dated by TCRdb to the late 2010s). Library preparation was by the immunoSEQ multiplex PCR assay. For the multiplex PCR, a mixture combining 60 forward primers for TCR Vbeta segments and 13 reverse primers for TCR Jbeta segments was used. TCRdb obtained this table from immuneACCESS and retained in-frame rearrangements with V and J assigned. These tables miss some clones; where compared with another copy, unresolved V genes account for less than half of the shortfall, and the remainder is unexplained. Here the sample has 100,000 to 150,000 clones; more than 8% occur a single time. The top ten constitute under 5.5% of the sample. Sequences were obtained from PBMCs. The receptors shown here come from a man aged 40-49 years in good health and CMV-seronegative.

The V gene is TRBV9, the J gene TRBJ2-3; 9 nucleotides match TRBD2. The V segment lost 7 bases and the J segment 9 bases; nucleotides outside the gene matches: 3. Germline V gene data show CDR1 as SGDLS and CDR2 as YYNGEE. This CDR3 has 11 amino acids. CDR3 coding DNA: TGTGCCAGCGCGGGGGGGCGGACGCAGTATTTT. Translating it yields CASAGGRTQYF.

There are a few counts of this clone. The chain has TRBV4-3 and TRBJ2-7, with a tentative D call TRBD1 (6 bases). The CDR3 is 15 residues long. V gave up 3 bases and J gave up 2 bases, with 14 bases separating them. Germline V gene lookup returns CDR1 LGHNA and CDR2 YSLEER. CDR3 sequence reads: CASSHGQTSTYEQYF. The CDR3 region has the DNA TGCGCCAGCAGCCACGGACAGACCTCAACCTACGAGCAGTACTTC.

V usage is TRBV6-5 and J usage is TRBJ2-7, with 9 nucleotides matching TRBD2. CDR1 is MNHEY, CDR2 SVGAGI, per germline. The CDR3 loop spans 14 amino acids. The V and J ends lost 5 bases and 8 bases, in that order; junction bases with no gene match: 10. The CDR3 sequence is CASSGAGGGSKQYF. The CDR3 DNA reads as TGTGCCAGCAGTGGAGCGGGGGGAGGTAGCAAGCAGTACTTC.

The CDR3: CASSQDRLAGAVSMGTQYF. In nucleotides, the CDR3 is TGTGCCAGCAGCCAAGATAGGCTAGCGGGGGCCGTAAGCATGGGGACCCAGTACTTC. The chain recombines TRBV4-2 with TRBJ2-5; 10 bases are a match to TRBD2. Germline-derived CDR1 and CDR2 are LGHNA and YNFKEQ. The CDR3 runs 19 residues. The J segment lost 7 bases and the V segment lost 0 bases, leaving 17 bases of the junction unmatched.

CDR3 DNA: TGCAGCGTTGATGGACTAGCGGGGGGGGGAGGCTGGGAGACCCAGTACTTC. Amino acids: CSVDGLAGGGGWETQYF. The V gene is TRBV29-1, the J gene TRBJ2-5; 15 nucleotides match TRBD2. V lost 3 bases and J lost 5; bases outside the gene matches: 10. Germline-derived CDR1 and CDR2 are SQVTM and ANQGSEA. The CDR3 is 17 residues long.

In its sample, this clone was seen a few times. CDR3 sequence reads: CASSFQGLGSNQPQHF. CDR3 DNA sequence: TGTGCCAGCAGCTTCCAGGGTCTCGGCAGCAATCAGCCCCAGCATTTT. The chain joins TRBV5-6 to TRBJ1-5; weak D call: TRBD1 (5 bases). This CDR3 is 16 amino acids long. The V end was cut by 2 bases, the J end by 1 base, with 13 bases between. CDR1 and CDR2 from the germline V gene are SGHDT and YYEEEE.

This clone was seen a few times. This chain joins TRBV7-6 and TRBJ2-2; 8 bases map to TRBD1. Unmatched junction bases numbered 5, after V lost 1 base and J lost 7 bases. Germline CDR1 reads SGHVS; CDR2 reads FNYEAQ. CDR3 length: 15 residues. The CDR3 sequence: CASSLGTGRNGELFF. CDR3 DNA: TGTGCCAGCAGCTTAGGGACAGGGAGGAACGGGGAGCTGTTTTTT.

J is TRBJ2-7 and V is TRBV6-1, with TRBD1 as a possible D gene (6 bases). V lost 6 bases and J 2 bases, leaving 17 bases between the germline ends. Germline CDR1 MNHNS, CDR2 SASEGT. The CDR3 contains 15 residues. The CDR3 DNA follows: TGTGCCAGCAGCGTTTTGACAGGCATCACCTACGAGCAGTACTTC. Its translation: CASSVLTGITYEQYF.

CDR3 protein: CASSPLTGSNQPQHF. CDR3 sequence (DNA): TGCGCCAGCAGCCCCCTGACGGGTAGCAATCAGCCCCAGCATTTT. The chain carries TRBV4-1 and TRBJ1-5; no firm D call. The CDR3 length is 15 residues. Germline V gene sequence: CDR1 MGHRA, CDR2 YSYEKL. Trimming cost V 4 bases and J 0 bases, with 10 bases left between them.

There are a few counts of this clone. J is TRBJ2-3 and V is TRBV5-1; TRBD1 is a possible D gene (6 bases). The CDR3 consists of 17 residues. In germline, CDR1 is SGHRS, CDR2 YFSETQ. V was pared by 1 base and J by 4 bases, with 19 bases between. The CDR3 spells CASSLWTHHRVPDTQYF. For the CDR3, the DNA is TGCGCCAGCAGCTTGTGGACCCATCACAGGGTCCCAGATACGCAGTATTTT.

The chain carries TRBV29-1 and TRBJ1-2; no reliable D call. The CDR3 runs 12 residues. The germline CDR1 and CDR2 sequences are SQVTM and ANQGSEA. V was clipped by 6 bases and J by 4 bases, with 12 bases between them. The CDR3 sequence is CSVRTGSYGYTF. The CDR3 bases are TGCAGCGTCCGAACGGGGAGCTATGGCTACACCTTC. Using reference TRBV29-1 and TRBJ1-2 for the parts outside the CDR3, the full variable domain is SAVISQKPSRDICQRGTSLTIQCQVDSQVTMMFWYRQQPGQSLTLIATANQGSEATYESGFVIDKFPISRPNLTFSTLTVSNMSPEDSSIYLCSVRTGSYGYTFGSGTRLTVV.

The chain has TRBV18 and TRBJ1-4; 9 nucleotides agree with TRBD1. The CDR3 totals 13 residues. Trimming took 7 bases from V and 8 from J; bases not matched to a gene: 5. CDR1 is KGHSH, CDR2 LQKENI, per germline. In DNA form, the CDR3 reads TGTGCCAGCTTGGGACAGGGCAACGAAAAACTGTTTTTT. It is translated as CASLGQGNEKLFF.

Only a few counts were recorded for this clone. The chain joins TRBV29-1 to TRBJ2-7; 11 positions agree with TRBD1. Trimming took 6 bases from V and 6 from J; bases not matched to a gene: 7. The germline gives CDR1 SQVTM, CDR2 ANQGSEA. This CDR3 contains 13 residues. CDR3 protein: CSVVRDRGSEQYF. Here the CDR3 DNA reads TGCAGCGTCGTCCGGGACAGGGGGAGCGAGCAGTACTTC.

The chain combines TRBV2 with TRBJ1-3; tentatively, D is TRBD1 (5 bases). The CDR3 sequence is 14 residues long. The V and J ends lost 6 bases and 4 bases respectively, with 13 bases between them. CDR1 is SNHLY and CDR2 is FYNNEI in the germline V gene. CDR3 in DNA: TGTGCCAGCAGCCCGGACATTAGAGGAAACACCATATATTTT. This gives the protein CASSPDIRGNTIYF.

This clone has more than one count but fewer than ten. CDR3 protein: CASSTQGLYTGELFF. CDR3 nucleotide sequence: TGTGCCAGCTCCACCCAGGGACTCTACACCGGGGAGCTGTTTTTT. This chain joins TRBV18 and TRBJ2-2, with D possibly being TRBD2 (6 bases). V gave up 6 bases and J gave up 3 bases, with 14 bases separating them. CDR3 length: 15 residues. CDR1 and CDR2 from the germline V gene are KGHSH and LQKENI.

V and J are TRBV12-5 and TRBJ2-5; D is possibly TRBD2 (5 bases). The germline V and J ends were trimmed by 3 bases and 5 bases, with 16 bases remaining between them. The CDR3 is 15 residues long. The germline gives CDR1 LGHNT, CDR2 FRNRAP. The CDR3 here is CASGFTVAPGETQYF. CDR3 DNA sequence: TGTGCTAGTGGTTTTACGGTAGCGCCCGGGGAGACCCAGTACTTC.

The chain combines TRBV5-1 with TRBJ2-5; a weak D match, TRBD1 (6 bases). The germline V and J ends were trimmed by 3 bases and 7 bases, with 16 bases remaining between them. The CDR3 spans 14 residues. In germline, CDR1 is SGHRS, CDR2 YFSETQ. CDR3 sequence: CASSSETGALTQYF. CDR3 sequence (DNA): TGCGCCAGCAGCTCGGAGACAGGTGCCTTGACCCAGTACTTC. Drawing the rest from reference TRBV5-1 and TRBJ2-5, the complete variable domain is KAGVTQTPRYLIKTRGQQVTLSCSPISGHRSVSWYQQTPGQGLQFLFEYFSETQRNKGNFPGRFSGRQFSNSRSEMNVSTLELGDSALYLCASSSETGALTQYFGPGTRLLVL.

CDR3 in amino acids: CASSYSTPTDYGYTF. As DNA, the CDR3 is TGTGCCAGCAGTTACTCGACTCCGACCGACTATGGCTACACCTTC. The rearrangement links TRBV6-6 to TRBJ1-2, with D uncertain. CDR1 MNHNY and CDR2 SVGAGI come from the germline V gene (reference sequence). The V and J ends lost 0 bases and 3 bases respectively, with 11 bases between them. The CDR3 contains 15 residues.

The V gene is TRBV9, the J gene TRBJ2-4, with 7 positions matching TRBD2. Germline V gives CDR1 SGDLS, CDR2 YYNGEE. The CDR3 contains 15 residues. J lost 8 bases, V lost 7 bases, and 15 bases had no gene match. The CDR3: CASSSGEESGHIQYF. The CDR3 nucleotides are TGTGCCAGCTCAAGCGGGGAGGAAAGCGGGCACATTCAGTACTTC.

The table lists this clone with a few counts. The gene calls are TRBV2 and TRBJ1-5, with TRBD1 as a possible D gene (6 bases). This CDR3 has 15 amino acids. The V and J ends lost 6 bases and 3 bases respectively, with 15 bases between them. The germline V gene encodes CDR1 SNHLY and CDR2 FYNNEI. The chain's CDR3 is CASSPTGLDNQPQHF. DNA of the CDR3: TGTGCCAGCAGCCCTACAGGGTTGGACAATCAGCCCCAGCATTTT.

This clone was recorded a few times. The V gene is TRBV5-6, the J gene TRBJ2-7; D possibly corresponds to TRBD1 (5 bases). The length of the CDR3 is 13 residues. Trimming removed 3 bases from V and 2 bases from J, with 9 bases in between. Germline lookup yields CDR1 SGHDT and CDR2 YYEEEE. In DNA form, the CDR3 reads TGTGCCAGCAGCTCGCCGGACACCTACGAGCAGTACTTC. Its protein is CASSSPDTYEQYF.

This chain connects TRBV4-2 to TRBJ1-6, with no clear D. The CDR3 length is 13 residues. CDR1 and CDR2 from the germline V gene are LGHNA and YNFKEQ. V gave up 4 bases and J gave up 7 bases, with 8 bases separating them. The CDR3 protein is CASSLGRNSPLHF. The CDR3 DNA sequence: TGTGCCAGCAGCCTGGGGAGGAATTCACCCCTCCACTTT.

This clone turned up a few times. This chain links TRBV5-6 with TRBJ2-7; TRBD2 might be the D (5 bases). The CDR3 runs to 13 residues. Trimming stripped 4 bases from V and 3 bases from J, with 11 bases between. From germline, CDR1 is SGHDT and CDR2 YYEEEE. CDR3 in amino acids: CASSRGRRYEQYF. The CDR3 coding sequence is TGTGCCAGCAGCCGCGGGCGCCGCTACGAGCAGTACTTC.

This chain connects TRBV30 to TRBJ2-6, with D uncertain. This CDR3 has 12 residues. CDR1 and CDR2 (germline): GTSNPN, SVGIG (reference sequence). V lost 2 bases and J lost 4, with 3 bases in between. CDR3 amino acids: CAWSPGANVLTF. The CDR3 coding sequence is TGTGCCTGGAGTCCAGGGGCCAACGTCCTGACTTTC.

The sample holds a few counts of this clone. The rearrangement links TRBV6-1 to TRBJ1-6, with no clear D. CDR1 is MNHNS and CDR2 is SASEGT in the germline V gene. This CDR3 has 15 residues. V was pared by 6 bases and J by 3 bases, with 12 bases between. This chain's CDR3 is CASSALQVYNSPLHF. The CDR3 region has the DNA TGTGCCAGCAGCGCCCTGCAGGTCTATAATTCACCCCTCCACTTT.